The 24 T cell receptor beta chains below come from one sample, sequenced in a study of T-cell reconstitution after alpha-beta-depleted transplantation in children. As it was prepared, the TCRbeta library received unique molecular identifiers. A single record per CDR3 protein comes from TCRdb applying MiXCR to the PCR reads. The sample lists about 540,000 distinct CDR3 sequences, approximately 20% occurring once. Sequenced material: PBMCs from the stem cell graft donor, taken from the stem cell graft. These receptors were obtained from a human donor who donated a stem cell graft to a child with acute lymphoblastic leukemia.

This chain uses TRBV20-1 with TRBJ2-7, with a weak D call TRBD2 (5 bases). Trimming shortened V by 0 bases and J by 1 base, and 16 bases separated the two germline ends. This CDR3 contains 16 residues. The germline CDR1 and CDR2 sequences are DFQATT and SNEGSKA (reference sequence). For the CDR3, the DNA is TGCAGTGCTAGAGATGGGAGACAACTAGATTCCTACGAGCAGTACTTC. Translation: CSARDGRQLDSYEQYF.

This clonotype was seen more than once but under ten times. This rearrangement joins TRBV7-8 to TRBJ2-7, with a weak D call TRBD1 (5 bases). The V gene's germline CDR1 is SGHVS and CDR2 FQNEAQ. Trimming took 8 bases from V and 2 from J, leaving 7 bases between them. The CDR3 covers 11 residues. Here the CDR3 DNA reads TGTGCCAGCGGGGCGGCCTACGAGCAGTACTTC. It translates to CASGAAYEQYF.

This clonotype appeared once. This chain uses TRBV20-1 with TRBJ2-5; D possibly corresponds to TRBD1 (5 bases). The germline CDR1 and CDR2 sequences are DFQATT and SNEGSKA (reference sequence). Trimming stripped 0 bases from V and 7 bases from J, with 12 bases between. This CDR3 comprises 13 residues. The CDR3 protein is CSARDSGFWTQYF. The CDR3 nucleotides are TGCAGTGCTAGAGATTCAGGGTTCTGGACCCAGTACTTC.

The V and J genes are TRBV2 and TRBJ2-7, with D possibly being TRBD1 (6 bases). Per the germline V gene, CDR1 is SNHLY and CDR2 is FYNNEI. The CDR3 totals 15 residues. Trimming pared 7 bases from V and 2 bases from J, leaving 18 bases between. CDR3 residues: CASKGTGQSPYEQYF. The CDR3 DNA reads as TGTGCCAGCAAGGGGACGGGACAATCCCCCTACGAGCAGTACTTC.

V usage is TRBV5-1 and J usage is TRBJ2-1; 7 bases align to TRBD2. J lost 5 bases, V lost 0 bases, and 5 bases had no gene match. This CDR3 contains 15 residues. Germline V gene data show CDR1 as SGHRS and CDR2 as YFSETQ. CDR3 loop: CASSLVGGSNNEQFF. Here the CDR3 DNA reads TGCGCCAGCAGCTTGGTGGGCGGGAGTAACAATGAGCAGTTCTTC.

This clonotype was recorded a few times. The V call is TRBV30, the J call TRBJ2-7; 9 bases agree with TRBD1. The germline gives CDR1 GTSNPN, CDR2 SVGIG (reference sequence). Trimming took 8 bases from V and 2 from J; bases not matched to a gene: 4. There are 12 residues in the CDR3. CDR3 sequence (DNA): TGTGCCGGGACAGGGAGCACCTACGAGCAGTACTTC. Translated: CAGTGSTYEQYF.

The rearrangement uses TRBV20-1 and TRBJ2-5; 11 bases match TRBD2. The ends lost 3 bases at V and 0 bases at J; junction bases unmatched: 15. Germline assignment: CDR1 DFQATT and CDR2 SNEGSKA (reference sequence). The CDR3 is 19 amino acids. The CDR3 loop is CSARTYVTSGIGHQETQYF. CDR3 DNA: TGCAGTGCTAGGACCTATGTGACTAGCGGGATCGGACACCAAGAGACCCAGTACTTC.

The chain has TRBV4-1 and TRBJ1-1; no definite D call. The CDR3 sequence is 17 residues long. In germline, CDR1 is MGHRA, CDR2 YSYEKL. V lost 1 base and J 0 bases, leaving 15 bases between the germline ends. The CDR3 DNA reads as TGCGCCAGCAGCCAAGTTCGGGTCATTGGGGTGAACACTGAAGCTTTCTTT. It specifies CASSQVRVIGVNTEAFF.

This clonotype was seen only a few times. This chain connects TRBV7-2 to TRBJ2-3, with a weak D call TRBD2 (5 bases). Trimming cost V 8 bases and J 0 bases, with 15 bases left between them. The CDR3 extends over 15 amino acids. Germline V lookup: CDR1 SGHTA, CDR2 FQGNSA. The CDR3 sequence is CASDPPGTSTDTQYF. CDR3 coding DNA: TGTGCCAGCGACCCCCCGGGAACTAGCACAGATACGCAGTATTTT.

This clonotype was seen only a few times. This sequence joins TRBV29-1 and TRBJ2-7; D is undetermined. V was cut by 3 bases and J by 3 bases, with 12 bases left in between. This CDR3 has 13 residues. The V gene's germline CDR1 is SQVTM and CDR2 ANQGSEA. The CDR3 DNA sequence: TGCAGCGTTGAGTATAGAGACAACTACGAGCAGTACTTC. It codes for CSVEYRDNYEQYF.

This sequence joins TRBV12-3 or TRBV12-4 and TRBJ2-5, with 10 nucleotides matching TRBD2. This CDR3 has 15 residues. V lost 3 bases to trimming and J lost 4 bases; unmatched junction nucleotides: 5. The CDR3 reads CASSFSRLAGETQYF. The CDR3 DNA is TGTGCCAGCAGTTTCTCTCGACTAGCGGGAGAGACCCAGTACTTC.

This clonotype showed up just a few times. The CDR3 DNA sequence: TGTGCCAGCTTAAAGGGGCTCAGAGGGGAGACCCAGTACTTC. Translating it yields CASLKGLRGETQYF. V gene TRBV2 combines with J gene TRBJ2-5; D tentatively reads TRBD1 or TRBD2 (5 bases each). Germline values: CDR1 SNHLY, CDR2 FYNNEI. This CDR3 spans 14 amino acids. V was shortened by 8 bases and J by 5 bases, with 18 bases between the two germline ends.

The rearrangement links TRBV20-1 to TRBJ1-1; tentative D call: TRBD1 (5 bases). V was cut by 0 bases and J by 4 bases, with 12 bases left in between. This CDR3 has 14 amino acids. The germline V gene has CDR1 DFQATT and CDR2 SNEGSKA (reference sequence). The CDR3 spells CSAREPGRGTEAFF. DNA of the CDR3: TGCAGTGCTAGAGAGCCAGGGCGAGGCACTGAAGCTTTCTTT.

A few counts support this clonotype. The V and J genes are TRBV7-9 and TRBJ1-2; a possible D gene is TRBD1 (5 bases). The CDR3 contains 14 residues. Germline V gene data show CDR1 as SEHNR and CDR2 as FQNEAQ (reference sequence). V gave up 0 bases and J gave up 8 bases, with 13 bases separating them. The CDR3 loop is CASSLAPGTGGYTF. For the CDR3, the DNA is TGTGCCAGCAGCTTAGCGCCAGGGACCGGCGGCTACACCTTC.

The J gene is TRBJ2-1, the V gene TRBV20-1, with D uncertain. The germline gives CDR1 DFQATT, CDR2 SNEGSKA (reference sequence). CDR3 length: 12 amino acids. V lost 5 bases, J lost 10 bases, and 15 bases lay in between. CDR3 DNA sequence: TGCAGTGCTCGCCCAATTCCACAAGAGCAGTTCTTC. As protein: CSARPIPQEQFF.

V gene TRBV18 combines with J gene TRBJ1-1, with D perhaps TRBD1 (6 bases). The germline V and J ends were trimmed by 2 bases and 5 bases, with 12 bases remaining between them. The CDR3 length is 14 residues. Germline values: CDR1 KGHSH, CDR2 LQKENI. The DNA for the CDR3 is TGTGCCAGCTCACCATCAGGGGTGGTTACTGAAGCTTTCTTT. It encodes CASSPSGVVTEAFF. Looking up the rest from reference TRBV18 and TRBJ1-1 gives the full variable domain: NAGVMQNPRHLVRRRGQEARLRCSPMKGHSHVYWYRQLPEEGLKFMVYLQKENIIDESGMPKERFSAEFPKEGPSILRIQQVVRGDSAAYFCASSPSGVVTEAFFGQGTRLTVV.

This clonotype occurred a few times. As DNA, the CDR3 is TGTGCCAGCAGCCAAGTTGGTGGGGCCAAAAACATTCAGTACTTC. It translates to CASSQVGGAKNIQYF. The rearrangement joins TRBV3-1 to TRBJ2-4; D unresolved. CDR1 and CDR2 (germline): LGHDT, YNNKEL (reference sequence). CDR3 length equals 15 residues. Trimming removed 1 base from V and 1 base from J, with 8 bases in between.

The chain uses TRBV9 and TRBJ2-5, with 9 bases fitting TRBD2. The CDR3 totals 16 residues. With 4 bases clipped from V and 3 bases from J, the junction kept 10 bases outside the gene matches. The V gene's germline CDR1 is SGDLS and CDR2 YYNGEE. The CDR3 loop reads CASSSPPLAGKETQYF. CDR3 sequence (DNA): TGTGCCAGCAGCTCTCCTCCTCTAGCGGGAAAAGAGACCCAGTACTTC.

The CDR3 nucleotides are TGCAGTGCTAGCGGACAGGGCATTGATCACGAGCAGTACTTC. The encoded protein is CSASGQGIDHEQYF. The gene calls are TRBV20-1 and TRBJ2-7; 8 bases agree with TRBD1. Germline V CDR1 and CDR2: DFQATT, SNEGSKA (reference sequence). The CDR3 covers 14 residues. Trimming at V came to 3 bases and at J to 5 bases, leaving 9 bases not matched to a gene.

The CDR3 bases are TGTGCCAGCAGGCCCCTCTTGGTTGGGAACGAGCAGTACTTC. It is translated as CASRPLLVGNEQYF. The rearrangement joins TRBV6-5 to TRBJ2-7; D unresolved. The germline V gene encodes CDR1 MNHEY and CDR2 SVGAGI. CDR3 length equals 14 residues. Trimming stripped 6 bases from V and 5 bases from J, with 17 bases between.

The genes are TRBV9 and TRBJ1-6; D is possibly TRBD1 (5 bases). V lost 0 bases and J 9 bases, leaving 10 bases between the germline ends. Germline V CDR1 and CDR2: SGDLS, YYNGEE. The CDR3 length is 14 residues. The CDR3 is CASSVGQYSSPLHF. The CDR3 nucleotides read TGTGCCAGCAGCGTAGGACAGTATTCTTCACCCCTCCACTTT.

In its sample, this clonotype was seen a few times. This chain links TRBV20-1 with TRBJ1-4; D is ambiguous. This CDR3 has 17 residues. Germline lookup yields CDR1 DFQATT and CDR2 SNEGSKA (reference sequence). V lost 2 bases to trimming and J lost 7 bases, with 23 bases between them. The CDR3 sequence: CSARLRRAGTEGEKLFF. The CDR3 nucleotides read TGCAGTGCTAGACTCCGACGCGCCGGAACAGAGGGTGAAAAACTGTTTTTT.

This rearrangement joins TRBV27 to TRBJ2-7, with a tentative D call TRBD2 (5 bases). V was cut by 3 bases and J by 5 bases, with 8 bases left in between. The germline V gene has CDR1 MNHEY and CDR2 SMNVEV (reference sequence). The CDR3 consists of 12 residues. CDR3 residues: CASSFYGNEQYF. The CDR3 DNA sequence: TGTGCCAGCAGTTTTTACGGGAACGAGCAGTACTTC.

The chain joins TRBV7-9 to TRBJ2-2; D uncertain. Germline V gene data show CDR1 as SEHNR and CDR2 as FQNEAQ (reference sequence). Trimming left V 0 bases short and J 0 bases short, with 8 bases between. The CDR3 covers 16 residues. The CDR3 protein is CASSLAVSANTGELFF. The DNA of the CDR3 is TGTGCCAGCAGCTTAGCTGTTTCCGCGAACACCGGGGAGCTGTTTTTT. Combining the CDR3 with reference TRBV7-9 and TRBJ2-2 gives the whole variable domain DTGVSQNPRHKITKRGQNVTFRCDPISEHNRLYWYRQTLGQGPEFLTYFQNEAQLEKSRLLSDRFSAERPKGSFSTLEIQRTEQGDSAMYLCASSLAVSANTGELFFGEGSRLTVL.